The 28 T cell receptor beta chains in this list originate from one sample, sequenced in a study of T cell repertoires in cytomegalovirus infection. TCRdb itself ran the reads through MiXCR, one entry per CDR3 protein. The repertoire holds 650,000 to 900,000 distinct CDR3 sequences, with approximately 32% as singletons. The antigens these receptors bind are not known. The specimen comprised cultured CD8+ T cells from PBMCs, sampled from culture after CMV antigen stimulation. Receptors were obtained from a human donor in good health (CMV status not recorded). Some clones in this sample may be carry-over from other donors' samples.

The V call is TRBV4-1, the J call TRBJ2-5, with 9 bases matching TRBD2. Germline V lookup: CDR1 MGHRA, CDR2 YSYEKL. The V gene end was trimmed by 0 bases and the J gene end by 3 bases; junction bases not matched to a gene: 8. The CDR3 spans 17 residues. The CDR3, as DNA: TGCGCCAGCAGCCAAGAAGCAAGCGGGGGGATTAAAGAGACCCAGTACTTC. It specifies CASSQEASGGIKETQYF.

This chain links TRBV10-2 with TRBJ2-2; unclear D gene. Between the trimmed V and J ends, which lost 4 bases and 6 bases, there was a span of 6 bases. Germline V gene data show CDR1 as WSHSY and CDR2 as SAAADI. CDR3 length: 12 residues. Written as DNA, the CDR3 is TGCGCCAGCAGTGTCGAGTCCGGGGAGCTGTTTTTT. It codes for CASSVESGELFF.

The rearrangement joins TRBV20-1 to TRBJ2-7; D gene uncertain. V lost 6 bases to trimming and J lost 1 base, with 10 bases between them. The germline gives CDR1 DFQATT, CDR2 SNEGSKA (reference sequence). The CDR3 sequence is 12 residues long. DNA of the CDR3: TGCAGTGCGCGCCACGGATCCTACGAGCAGTACTTC. Protein: CSARHGSYEQYF.

This clonotype was seen only a few times. The chain recombines TRBV24-1 with TRBJ2-5; D perhaps matches TRBD1 (6 bases). V lost 3 bases and J 5 bases, leaving 12 bases between the germline ends. This CDR3 comprises 14 residues. Germline CDR1 reads KGHDR; CDR2 reads SFDVKD. The CDR3 spells CATSDLGHLETQYF. CDR3 nucleotide sequence: TGTGCCACCAGTGATCTGGGACATCTGGAGACCCAGTACTTC.

This clonotype has only one observation. The chain has TRBV15 and TRBJ1-3, with a possible D match to TRBD1 (5 bases). The CDR3 runs to 19 residues. Germline assignment: CDR1 LNHNV and CDR2 YYDKDF (reference sequence). Trimming stripped 3 bases from V and 0 bases from J, with 21 bases between. Here the CDR3 DNA reads TGTGCCACCAGCAGTCCGGGGTACCGGGACGCGATCTCTGGAAACACCATATATTTT. This encodes CATSSPGYRDAISGNTIYF.

This sequence joins TRBV24-1 and TRBJ2-1; D might be TRBD1 or TRBD2, each matching 5 bases. The CDR3 has 18 residues. Germline lookup yields CDR1 KGHDR and CDR2 SFDVKD. Trimming took off 1 base at V and 8 bases at J, with 23 bases between the two ends. This chain's CDR3 is CATSDLGRGTGREDEQFF. CDR3 coding DNA: TGTGCCACCAGTGATTTAGGTCGGGGAACGGGGCGCGAAGATGAGCAGTTCTTC.

This clonotype was detected a few times. The chain couples TRBV7-9 to TRBJ2-6; D is unresolved. The germline CDR1 and CDR2 sequences are SEHNR and FQNEAQ (reference sequence). The ends were cut back, 0 bases at V and 6 bases at J, with 12 bases in the middle. The CDR3 is 16 amino acids. The CDR3 nucleotides read TGTGCCAGCAGCTTAGCGCGGTGGTCCGAGGCCAACGTCCTGACTTTC. Its translation is CASSLARWSEANVLTF.

The table lists this clonotype with a few counts. J is TRBJ1-3 and V is TRBV6-5; possible D gene TRBD1, 5 bases. The CDR3 extends over 15 amino acids. V was pared by 6 bases and J by 3 bases, with 15 bases between. Looked up from germline, CDR1 is MNHEY and CDR2 is SVGAGI. The CDR3 sequence is CASRDFTGGGNTIYF. CDR3 DNA sequence: TGTGCCAGCAGGGACTTCACCGGGGGTGGAAACACCATATATTTT.

This clonotype showed up just a few times. This chain connects TRBV27 to TRBJ2-2; 11 nucleotides align to TRBD1. This CDR3 has 16 amino acids. Germline values: CDR1 MNHEY, CDR2 SMNVEV (reference sequence). The ends lost 5 bases at V and 6 bases at J; junction bases unmatched: 8. The CDR3 DNA follows: TGTGCCAGCAGTCGACCCGGGACAGGGGGGCCCGGGGAGCTGTTTTTT. This codes for CASSRPGTGGPGELFF.

In regard to this clonotype: The conserved closing phenylalanine or tryptophan is absent in this CDR3, likely reflecting a read error. This chain connects TRBV7-9 to TRBJ2-7; 7 nucleotides line up with TRBD2. The CDR3 has 14 residues. CDR1 and CDR2 (germline): SEHNR, FQNEAQ (reference sequence). Losses at the gene ends were 4 bases for V and 6 bases for J; bases not matched to a gene: 9. This CDR3 is CASSSDGGLFEQYS. CDR3 DNA: TGTGCCAGCAGCTCCGACGGGGGGTTATTCGAGCAGTACTCC.

This clonotype was observed a few times. The V call is TRBV27, the J call TRBJ2-1; 7 nucleotides match TRBD1. The germline V gene has CDR1 MNHEY and CDR2 SMNVEV (reference sequence). This CDR3 is built from 14 residues. The J segment lost 5 bases and the V segment lost 8 bases, leaving 9 bases of the junction unmatched. The CDR3 region is CASFHRDSHNEQFF. The CDR3 DNA follows: TGTGCCAGCTTCCACCGGGACAGCCACAATGAGCAGTTCTTC.

In this sample, this clonotype turned up a few times. The chain is built from TRBV5-4 and TRBJ2-5; 7 nucleotides align to TRBD2. The CDR3 has 13 residues. The V and J ends lost 7 bases and 4 bases, in that order; junction bases with no gene match: 7. Germline assignment: CDR1 SGHNT and CDR2 YYREEE (reference sequence). The CDR3 protein is CASFPSGGETQYF. The CDR3 coding sequence is TGTGCCAGCTTTCCTAGCGGCGGAGAGACCCAGTACTTC.

The sample holds a few counts of this clonotype. The CDR3 DNA sequence: TGTGCCAGCAGTTACTCTCTCGCGGGTGAAATCAATGAGCAGTTCTTC. Translated: CASSYSLAGEINEQFF. The gene calls are TRBV6-2 or TRBV6-3 and TRBJ2-1; TRBD2 is a possible D gene (5 bases). The CDR3 is 16 residues long. Trimming removed 0 bases from V and 6 bases from J, with 15 bases in between. Germline-derived CDR1 and CDR2 are MNHEY and SVGEGT.

Here the CDR3 reads CAIRDRVEETQYF. The CDR3 coding sequence is TGTGCCATCAGGGACAGGGTGGAGGAGACCCAGTACTTC. This sequence joins TRBV10-3 and TRBJ2-5, with 8 bases fitting TRBD1. There are 13 residues in the CDR3. The V and J ends lost 6 bases and 5 bases, in that order; junction bases with no gene match: 5. The germline CDR1 and CDR2 sequences are ENHRY and SYGVKD.

This sequence joins TRBV5-3 and TRBJ1-1, with D possibly TRBD1 on 6 matching bases. TRBV5-3 is classed as an ORF, of uncertain function. V shed 8 bases and J shed 4 bases, with 24 bases lying between them. The CDR3 runs to 16 residues. CDR3 in amino acids: CASSNPGGGVSTEAFF. The CDR3 DNA reads as TGTGCCAGCTCAAACCCGGGGGGGGGCGTGAGCACTGAAGCTTTCTTT.

This clonotype appeared a few times. This CDR3 reads CASSYTRGARGPPLHF. In DNA form, the CDR3 reads TGTGCCAGCAGCTATACTCGGGGGGCACGTGGCCCACCCCTCCACTTT. The rearrangement links TRBV7-2 to TRBJ1-6; a weak D match, TRBD1 (6 bases). The germline V and J ends were trimmed by 4 bases and 11 bases, with 21 bases remaining between them. This CDR3 region has 16 residues. CDR1 and CDR2 from the germline V gene are SGHTA and FQGNSA.

The chain uses TRBV9 and TRBJ2-6, with 9 bases aligning to TRBD1. The germline CDR1 and CDR2 sequences are SGDLS and YYNGEE. V was clipped by 0 bases and J by 4 bases; unmatched bases: 5. This CDR3 is 17 amino acids long. CDR3 region: CASSVGGQGSGANVLTF. The CDR3 nucleotides read TGTGCCAGCAGCGTAGGGGGACAGGGCTCCGGGGCCAACGTCCTGACTTTC.

The CDR3 reads CASSRRRGLDYEQYF. CDR3 in DNA: TGTGCCAGTAGCCGTAGAAGGGGGCTGGACTACGAGCAGTACTTC. The chain couples TRBV19 to TRBJ2-7; the match to TRBD1 covers 7 bases. Germline V lookup: CDR1 LNHDA, CDR2 SQIVND (reference sequence). CDR3 length: 15 residues. After removal of 6 bases from V and 3 bases from J, the junction contained 11 bases not matched to a gene.

This chain joins TRBV6-6 and TRBJ2-1, with D possibly being TRBD1 (6 bases). V was pared by 1 base and J by 9 bases, with 13 bases between. This CDR3 spans 14 amino acids. The germline V gene encodes CDR1 MNHNY and CDR2 SVGAGI (reference sequence). The CDR3, as DNA: TGTGCCAGCAGTTACTTACAGGGCAATAGTGAGCAGTTCTTC. It codes for CASSYLQGNSEQFF.

The chain links TRBV19 to TRBJ2-1; D call uncertain. CDR3 length: 17 amino acids. V gave up 3 bases and J gave up 1 base, with 16 bases separating them. The germline V gene encodes CDR1 LNHDA and CDR2 SQIVND (reference sequence). The CDR3 spells CASSMSPPGGSYNEQFF. In nucleotides, the CDR3 is TGTGCCAGTAGTATGAGTCCCCCGGGCGGTTCCTACAATGAGCAGTTCTTC.

This clonotype came up a few times. V and J are TRBV4-2 and TRBJ2-1, with D possibly TRBD2 on 6 matching bases. With 0 bases removed from V and 4 bases from J, the gap between germline ends came to 16 bases. The CDR3 covers 17 residues. The V gene's germline CDR1 is LGHNA and CDR2 YNFKEQ. The chain's CDR3 is CASSQEAGLTLYNEQFF. Here the CDR3 DNA reads TGTGCCAGCAGCCAAGAGGCGGGACTCACCCTGTACAATGAGCAGTTCTTC.

The V call is TRBV27, the J call TRBJ1-5; D is perhaps TRBD1 (5 bases). The CDR3 is 15 residues long. Germline CDR1 MNHEY, CDR2 SMNVEV (reference sequence). V gave up 5 bases and J gave up 4 bases, with 15 bases separating them. The CDR3 loop reads CASSISGTSNQPQHF. The CDR3 region has the DNA TGTGCCAGCAGTATTTCAGGGACGTCTAATCAGCCCCAGCATTTT.

This clonotype has only a few counts. V is TRBV27 and J is TRBJ2-1; a possible D gene is TRBD2 (5 bases). The CDR3 is 15 residues long. Germline CDR1 and CDR2: MNHEY and SMNVEV (reference sequence). Trimming stripped 6 bases from V and 0 bases from J, with 12 bases between. CDR3 DNA sequence: TGTGCCAGCAGATCGACTATCCCCTCCTACAATGAGCAGTTCTTC. This gives the protein CASRSTIPSYNEQFF.

The rearrangement uses TRBV6-6 and TRBJ2-7; weak D call: TRBD2 (6 bases). In germline, CDR1 is MNHNY, CDR2 SVGAGI (reference sequence). The CDR3 contains 15 residues. V gave up 5 bases and J gave up 0 bases, with 14 bases separating them. In DNA, the CDR3 is TGTGCCAGCAGTCCCCCGGGAGCGGTCTCCTACGAGCAGTACTTC. It specifies CASSPPGAVSYEQYF.

This clonotype was seen a few times. The chain uses TRBV6-6 and TRBJ2-1; D gene ambiguous. The CDR3 is 13 residues long. Germline CDR1 and CDR2: MNHNY and SVGAGI (reference sequence). With 5 bases removed from V and 5 bases from J, the gap between germline ends came to 10 bases. CDR3 DNA sequence: TGTGCCAGCAGTGGCAACATAGACAATGAGCAGTTCTTC. It specifies CASSGNIDNEQFF.

This chain connects TRBV19 to TRBJ2-1; D gene unclear. Germline V gene sequence: CDR1 LNHDA, CDR2 SQIVND (reference sequence). This CDR3 is built from 15 residues. V was cut by 4 bases and J by 0 bases, with 10 bases left in between. CDR3 protein: CASSTAHSSYNEQFF. The CDR3 DNA is TGTGCCAGTAGTACTGCACACAGCTCCTACAATGAGCAGTTCTTC.

The chain combines TRBV7-6 with TRBJ1-2; no reliable D call. Trimming pared 6 bases from V and 14 bases from J, leaving 16 bases between. Germline lookup yields CDR1 SGHVS and CDR2 FNYEAQ. The CDR3 runs 11 residues. The CDR3 DNA reads TGTGCCAGCAGGCCAGCTCCCGAGTGGACCTTC. This encodes CASRPAPEWTF.

This clonotype was found many times. The gene calls are TRBV7-6 and TRBJ2-6, with 11 bases identical to TRBD2. This CDR3 contains 18 residues. The V gene's germline CDR1 is SGHVS and CDR2 FNYEAQ. The ends lost 4 bases at V and 0 bases at J; junction bases unmatched: 5. The CDR3 here is CASSSLTSGGSGANVLTF. As DNA, the CDR3 is TGTGCCAGCAGCTCCCTTACTAGCGGGGGCTCTGGGGCCAACGTCCTGACTTTC.